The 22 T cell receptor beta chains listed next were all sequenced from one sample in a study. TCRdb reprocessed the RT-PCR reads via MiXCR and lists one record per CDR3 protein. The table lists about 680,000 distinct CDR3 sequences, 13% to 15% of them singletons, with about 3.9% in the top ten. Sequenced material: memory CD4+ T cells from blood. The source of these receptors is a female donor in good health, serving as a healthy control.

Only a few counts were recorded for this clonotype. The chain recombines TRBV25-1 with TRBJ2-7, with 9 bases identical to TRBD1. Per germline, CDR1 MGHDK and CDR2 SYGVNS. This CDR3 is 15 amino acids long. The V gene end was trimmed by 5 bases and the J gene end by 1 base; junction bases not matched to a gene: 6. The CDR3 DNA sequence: TGTGCCAGCAGTAGAAGACAGGGGGGATCCTACGAGCAGTACTTC. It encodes CASSRRQGGSYEQYF.

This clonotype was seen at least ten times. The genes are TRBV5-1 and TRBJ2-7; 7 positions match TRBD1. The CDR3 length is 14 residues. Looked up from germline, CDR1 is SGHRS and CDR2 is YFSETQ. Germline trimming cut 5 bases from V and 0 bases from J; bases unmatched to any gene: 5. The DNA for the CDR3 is TGCGCCAGCAGGGCCCGGGACAGCTCCTACGAGCAGTACTTC. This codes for CASRARDSSYEQYF.

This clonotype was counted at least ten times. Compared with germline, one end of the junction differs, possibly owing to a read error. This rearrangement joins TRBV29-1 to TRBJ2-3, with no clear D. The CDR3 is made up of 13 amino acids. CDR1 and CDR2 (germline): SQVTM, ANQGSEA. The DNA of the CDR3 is TGCAGCGTTGCTTCCAGGTCTGGAGAGAATCAGGATTTT. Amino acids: CSVASRSGENQDF.

CDR3 DNA: TGCAGCTCCACTGGAGGGTACCAAGAGACCCAGTACTTC. Translation gives CSSTGGYQETQYF. This chain uses TRBV29-1 with TRBJ2-5, with D perhaps TRBD2 (6 bases). Deletions cut 8 bases from V and 0 bases from J, with 13 bases between. CDR1 SQVTM and CDR2 ANQGSEA come from the germline V gene. The CDR3 consists of 13 residues.

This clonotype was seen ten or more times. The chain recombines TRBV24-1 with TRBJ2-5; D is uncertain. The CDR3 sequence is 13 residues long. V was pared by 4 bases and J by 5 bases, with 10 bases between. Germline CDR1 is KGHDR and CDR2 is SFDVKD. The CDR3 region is CATSDPLRETQYF. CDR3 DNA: TGTGCCACCAGTGACCCACTAAGGGAGACCCAGTACTTC.

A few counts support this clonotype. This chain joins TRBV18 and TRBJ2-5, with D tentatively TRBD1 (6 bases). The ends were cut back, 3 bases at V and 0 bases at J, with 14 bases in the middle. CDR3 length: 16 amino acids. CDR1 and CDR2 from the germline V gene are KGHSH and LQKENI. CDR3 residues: CASSPSQGTYQETQYF. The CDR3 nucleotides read TGTGCCAGCTCACCTTCTCAGGGGACATACCAAGAGACCCAGTACTTC.

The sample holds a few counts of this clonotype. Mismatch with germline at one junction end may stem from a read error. CDR3: CATSDSRLVETIRF. The CDR3 nucleotides are TGTGCCACCAGTGACTCAAGACTCGTCGAGACAATAAGATTC. V is TRBV24-1 and J is TRBJ1-2, with no clear D. Germline CDR1 KGHDR, CDR2 SFDVKD. The CDR3 has 14 amino acids.

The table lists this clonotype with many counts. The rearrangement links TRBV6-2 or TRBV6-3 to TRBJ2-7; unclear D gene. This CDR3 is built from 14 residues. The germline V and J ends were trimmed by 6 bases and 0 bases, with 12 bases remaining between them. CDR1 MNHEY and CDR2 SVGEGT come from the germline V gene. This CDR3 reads CASSRPLLSYEQYF. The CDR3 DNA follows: TGTGCCAGCAGCCGACCGCTACTCTCCTACGAGCAGTACTTC.

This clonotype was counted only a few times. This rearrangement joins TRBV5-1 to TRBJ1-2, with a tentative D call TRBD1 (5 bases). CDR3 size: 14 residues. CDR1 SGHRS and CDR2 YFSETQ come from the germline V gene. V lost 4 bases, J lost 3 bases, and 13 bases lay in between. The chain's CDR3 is CASSHQGGDYGYTF. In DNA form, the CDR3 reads TGCGCCAGCAGCCATCAGGGAGGGGACTATGGCTACACCTTC.

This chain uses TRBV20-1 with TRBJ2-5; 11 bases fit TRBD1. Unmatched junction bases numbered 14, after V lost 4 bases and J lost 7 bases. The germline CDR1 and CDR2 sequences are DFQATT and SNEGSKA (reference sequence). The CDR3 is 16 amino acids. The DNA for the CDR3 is TGCAGTGCTATCGTCCGAGGGACAGGGGGATTAGGGACCCAGTACTTC. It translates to CSAIVRGTGGLGTQYF.

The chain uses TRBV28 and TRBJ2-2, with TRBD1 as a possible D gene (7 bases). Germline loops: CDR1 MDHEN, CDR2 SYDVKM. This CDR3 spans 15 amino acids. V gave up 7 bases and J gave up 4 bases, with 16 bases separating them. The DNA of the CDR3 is TGTGCCAGCACCATCGGAGGGGGCAGCACCGGGGAGCTGTTTTTT. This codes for CASTIGGGSTGELFF.

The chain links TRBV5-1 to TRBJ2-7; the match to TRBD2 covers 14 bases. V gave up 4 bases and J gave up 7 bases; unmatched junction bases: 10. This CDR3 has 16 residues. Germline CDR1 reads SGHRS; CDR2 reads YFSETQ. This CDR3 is CASSPAGTSGSWEQYF. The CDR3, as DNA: TGCGCCAGCAGCCCAGCCGGGACTAGCGGGAGTTGGGAGCAGTACTTC. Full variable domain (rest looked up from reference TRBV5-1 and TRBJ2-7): KAGVTQTPRYLIKTRGQQVTLSCSPISGHRSVSWYQQTPGQGLQFLFEYFSETQRNKGNFPGRFSGRQFSNSRSEMNVSTLELGDSALYLCASSPAGTSGSWEQYFGPGTRLTVT.

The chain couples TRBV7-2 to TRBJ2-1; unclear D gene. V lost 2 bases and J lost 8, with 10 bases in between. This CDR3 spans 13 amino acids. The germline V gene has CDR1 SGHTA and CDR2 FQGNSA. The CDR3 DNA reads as TGTGCCAGCAGCTTATTTACCAGCGATGAGCAGTTCTTC. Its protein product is CASSLFTSDEQFF.

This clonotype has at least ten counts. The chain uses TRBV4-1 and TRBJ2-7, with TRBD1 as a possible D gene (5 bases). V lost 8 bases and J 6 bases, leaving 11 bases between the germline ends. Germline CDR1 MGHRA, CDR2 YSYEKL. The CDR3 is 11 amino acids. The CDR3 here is CASPHQGEQYF. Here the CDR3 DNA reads TGCGCCAGCCCCCACCAGGGCGAGCAGTACTTC.

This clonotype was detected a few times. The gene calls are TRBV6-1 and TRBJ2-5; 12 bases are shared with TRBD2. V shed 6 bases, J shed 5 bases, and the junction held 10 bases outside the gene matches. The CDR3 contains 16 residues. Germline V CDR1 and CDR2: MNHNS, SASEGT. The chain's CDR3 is CASSPMASGGGETQYF. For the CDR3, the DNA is TGTGCCAGCAGCCCAATGGCTAGCGGGGGGGGGGAGACCCAGTACTTC.

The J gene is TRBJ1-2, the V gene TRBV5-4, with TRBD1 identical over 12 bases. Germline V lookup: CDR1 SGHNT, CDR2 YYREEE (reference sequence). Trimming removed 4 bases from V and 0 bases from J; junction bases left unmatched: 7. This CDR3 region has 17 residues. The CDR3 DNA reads TGTGCCAGCAGCCCCGGGACAGGGGGCGCCCCTAACTATGGCTACACCTTC. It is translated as CASSPGTGGAPNYGYTF. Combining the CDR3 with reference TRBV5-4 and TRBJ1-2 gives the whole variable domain ETGVTQSPTHLIKTRGQQVTLRCSSQSGHNTVSWYQQALGQGPQFIFQYYREEENGRGNFPPRFSGLQFPNYSSELNVNALELDDSALYLCASSPGTGGAPNYGYTFGSGTRLTVV.

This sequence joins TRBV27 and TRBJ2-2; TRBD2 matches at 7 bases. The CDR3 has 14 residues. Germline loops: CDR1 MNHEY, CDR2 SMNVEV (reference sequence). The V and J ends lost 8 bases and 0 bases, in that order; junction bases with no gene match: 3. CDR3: CASGRDPNTGELFF. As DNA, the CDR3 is TGTGCCAGCGGGAGGGATCCGAACACCGGGGAGCTGTTTTTT.

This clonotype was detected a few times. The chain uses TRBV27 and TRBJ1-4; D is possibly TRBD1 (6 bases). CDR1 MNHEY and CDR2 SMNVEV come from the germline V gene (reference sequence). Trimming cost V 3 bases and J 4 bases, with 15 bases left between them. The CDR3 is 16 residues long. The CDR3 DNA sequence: TGTGCCAGCAGTTTGGGCAGGGGACCTAGTAATGAAAAACTGTTTTTT. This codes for CASSLGRGPSNEKLFF. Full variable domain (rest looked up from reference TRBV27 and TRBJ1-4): EAQVTQNPRYLITVTGKKLTVTCSQNMNHEYMSWYRQDPGLGLRQIYYSMNVEVTDKGDVPEGYKVSRKEKRNFPLILESPSPNQTSLYFCASSLGRGPSNEKLFFGSGTQLSVL.

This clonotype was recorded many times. The DNA of the CDR3 is TGTGCCAGCAGTCCACAGACTGGCAGGGAGGGAGAAAAACTGTTTTTT. It specifies CASSPQTGREGEKLFF. This sequence joins TRBV6-5 and TRBJ1-4, with a tentative D call TRBD1 (5 bases). This CDR3 region has 16 residues. V was clipped by 5 bases and J by 8 bases, with 21 bases between them. Germline-derived CDR1 and CDR2 are MNHEY and SVGAGI.

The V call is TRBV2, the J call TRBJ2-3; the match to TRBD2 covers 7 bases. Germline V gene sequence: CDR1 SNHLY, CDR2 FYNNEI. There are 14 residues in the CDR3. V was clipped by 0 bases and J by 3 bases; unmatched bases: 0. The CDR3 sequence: CASSEAGLTDTQYF. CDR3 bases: TGTGCCAGCAGTGAAGCGGGACTAACAGATACGCAGTATTTT.

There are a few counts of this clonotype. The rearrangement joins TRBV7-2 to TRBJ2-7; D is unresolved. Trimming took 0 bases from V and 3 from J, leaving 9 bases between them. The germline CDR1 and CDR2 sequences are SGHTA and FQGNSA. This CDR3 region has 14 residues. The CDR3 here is CASSLARHIYEQYF. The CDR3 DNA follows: TGTGCCAGCAGCTTAGCTCGTCACATCTACGAGCAGTACTTC. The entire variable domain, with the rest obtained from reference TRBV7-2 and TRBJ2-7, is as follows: GAGVSQSPSNKVTEKGKDVELRCDPISGHTALYWYRQSLGQGLEFLIYFQGNSAPDKSGLPSDRFSAERTGGSVSTLTIQRTQQEDSAVYLCASSLARHIYEQYFGPGTRLTVT.

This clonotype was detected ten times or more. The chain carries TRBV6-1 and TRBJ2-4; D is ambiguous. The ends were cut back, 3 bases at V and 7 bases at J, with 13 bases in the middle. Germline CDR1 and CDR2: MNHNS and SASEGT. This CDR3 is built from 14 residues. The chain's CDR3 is CASSEVQDRNIQYF. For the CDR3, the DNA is TGTGCCAGCAGTGAGGTCCAGGATCGCAACATTCAGTACTTC.